This T cell receptor beta chain was profiled in a study of CXCR3-negative and CXCR3-positive naive CD8 T cells. Study-wide results and limits: Unlike memory cells, which differed, naive CXCR3-negative and CXCR3-positive cells had similar TRBV-TRBJ usage.

CDR3 length: 13 amino acids. CD45RO-CCR7+CD27+CD95- cells counted as naive CD8+ T cells. Turning to this clonotype: Its antigen is still unknown.

Through 5' RACE with UMI labels, the TRB cDNA libraries were prepared. TCRdb reprocessed the 5' RACE reads; each CDR3 protein has one entry and no DNA is given. Listed are fewer than 95,000 distinct CDR3 sequences; around 1.5% falls within the top ten. The gene calls are TRBV12-3 or TRBV12-4 and TRBJ2-1; there is no DNA to check the TCRdb D call of TRBD1. The sequence derives from a human donor in good health. Some clones in this sample may be carry-over from other donors' samples. Material for sequencing was naive CXCR3- CD8+ T cells from blood. The subset: CD45RO-CCR7+CD27+CD95- naive CD8+ T cells lacking CXCR3 (TNR3-). CDR3 residues: CASSLLSLDEQFF.